This TCR beta chain was documented in a study of blood T cells in healthy people across ages (dated by TCRdb to 2015 to 2017). As for the study more broadly: Template switching captured roughly one uniquely barcoded TCR beta cDNA molecule per two T cells in model experiments. For two donors (one aged 18 to 30 and one aged 80 or older), the study analyzed two additional independent replicas of 1 million unique cDNA reads from the same blood draw. Four age groups were formed from the donors: young (average around 15 years), middle-aged (less than 40), aged (more than 55) and long-lived (about 80). To avoid experimental bias, donors of different ages were randomly spread across the sequencing lanes. Using deep sequencing normalized with unique cDNA molecular identifiers, the study measured how TCR beta repertoire diversity changes with age. General findings and caveats noted by the study authors: The CMV infection status of donors was not known, potentially confounding age-related changes in expanded clonotypes. Estimates of total diversity from one million sequenced T cells were regarded as lower bounds and underestimates. The percentage of naive T cells measured by flow cytometry correlated strongly with observed TCR beta diversity. The long-lived group showed more naive CD4+ T cells, fewer expanded clones and increased TCR diversity than the aged group, suggesting age selection. Observed TCR beta diversity per million T cells fell roughly linearly with age, and a significant reduction was already apparent by age roughly 41. Since profiling was done on bulk unsorted PBMCs, naive and antigen-experienced compartments could not be conclusively compared.

Donors were under 40 systemically healthy Caucasian individuals from Russia aged roughly 6 to 95 years. Each donor gave about 9.8 milliliters of peripheral blood, drawn into EDTA-treated Vacutainer tubes. Ficoll-Paque density-gradient centrifugation was used to isolate PBMCs, with at least 7 million obtained per sample. Total RNA, at least 5 micrograms per sample, was extracted from PBMCs with Trizol reagent. For every donor, an aliquot of PBMCs went through flow cytometry to measure the percentages of naive CD45RAhigh/CD27high T cells. The germline ends are 17 bases apart after V is trimmed by 9 bases and J by 13 bases. CDR1 and CDR2 were assigned from the germline V gene (reference sequence) as SGHNT and YYREEE. The CDR3 runs 11 amino acids, cysteine and phenylalanine included. The kept DNA is CDR3 alone, 33 bases in frame from the first base. The library was produced with 5' RACE. A second PCR of 7 to 11 cycles was performed with a sample-barcoded 5' primer and a J-beta primer mix. A unique molecular identifier was introduced onto each TCR beta cDNA molecule by a template-switch 5' adaptor carrying 12 random nucleotides. Each sample yielded at least 2.5 million CDR3-containing paired-end reads. First-strand cDNA synthesis was performed from all RNA using the Mint cDNA synthesis kit, with priming by a TRBC-specific oligonucleotide. Following uracil-DNA glycosylase treatment, all cDNA underwent a first 18-cycle PCR with the universal primers M1SS and BC2_uni_R. The source study handled its data this way. Each sample was normalized by randomly selecting 1 million high-quality reads, each carrying a distinct molecular identifier. Instead of being binned into consensus sequences, reads that shared molecular identifiers were thrown out. CDR3 identification, clonotype clustering and error correction used MiTCR with a Q25 quality threshold and the strictest error-elimination algorithm. A nonparametric unseen species model with Euler transformation was used to estimate lower-bound total TCR beta diversity. TCRdb redid the processing of the public reads, applying fastp at Q25 and MiXCR, and retained in-frame beta chains. Identical CDR3 protein sequences are pooled into one entry, listed with their most common genes and DNA. TCRdb's processing, not the authors', yielded these V and J calls. The sample table holds some 1.8 million distinct CDR3 sequences, of which more than 35% were seen once. The top ten hold approximately 22% of the sample.

With respect to this clonotype: Its antigen is currently not known. The input lacks base qualities; no much larger clone sits a single base away.

Source material: blood. This sequence was found in a human donor in good health. The sequence joins TRBV5-4 to TRBJ2-1, with the D segment identity uncertain. The nucleotide sequence is TGTGCCACTTCGACCAAAAACATTCAGTTCTTC. This encodes CATSTKNIQFF.